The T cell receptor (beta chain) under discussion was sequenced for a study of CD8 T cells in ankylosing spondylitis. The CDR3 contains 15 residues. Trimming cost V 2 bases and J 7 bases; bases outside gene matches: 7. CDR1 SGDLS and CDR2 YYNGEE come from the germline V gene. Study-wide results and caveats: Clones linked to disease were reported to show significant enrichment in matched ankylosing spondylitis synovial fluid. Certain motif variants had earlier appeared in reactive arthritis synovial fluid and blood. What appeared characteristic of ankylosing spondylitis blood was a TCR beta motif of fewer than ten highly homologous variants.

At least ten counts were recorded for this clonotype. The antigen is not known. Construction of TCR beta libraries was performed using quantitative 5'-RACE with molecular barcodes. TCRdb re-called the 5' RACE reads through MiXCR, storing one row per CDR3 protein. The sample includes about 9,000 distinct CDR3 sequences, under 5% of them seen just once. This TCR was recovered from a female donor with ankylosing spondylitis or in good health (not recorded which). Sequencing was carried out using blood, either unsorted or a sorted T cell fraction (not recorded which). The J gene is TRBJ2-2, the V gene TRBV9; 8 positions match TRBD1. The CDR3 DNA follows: TGTGCCAGCAGCGTTCGGACAGGGATCGTCGGGGAGCTGTTTTTT. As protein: CASSVRTGIVGELFF.